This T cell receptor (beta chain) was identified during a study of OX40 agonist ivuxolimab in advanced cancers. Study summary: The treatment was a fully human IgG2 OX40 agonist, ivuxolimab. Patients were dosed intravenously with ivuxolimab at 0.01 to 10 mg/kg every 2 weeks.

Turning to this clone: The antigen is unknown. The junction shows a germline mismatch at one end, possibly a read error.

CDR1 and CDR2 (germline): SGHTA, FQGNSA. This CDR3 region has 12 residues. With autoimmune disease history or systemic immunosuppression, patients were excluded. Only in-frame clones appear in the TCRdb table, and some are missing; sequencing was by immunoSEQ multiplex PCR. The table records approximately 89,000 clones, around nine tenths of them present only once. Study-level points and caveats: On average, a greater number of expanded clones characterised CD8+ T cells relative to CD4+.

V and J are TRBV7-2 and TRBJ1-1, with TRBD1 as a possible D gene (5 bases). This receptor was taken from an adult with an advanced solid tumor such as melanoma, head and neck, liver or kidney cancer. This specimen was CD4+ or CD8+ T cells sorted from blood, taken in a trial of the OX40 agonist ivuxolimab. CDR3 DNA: TGTGCCAGCAGCTTATCCCAGGGAATGGGGACCTTT. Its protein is CASSLSQGMGTF.